The T cell receptor (beta chain) described here comes from a study of T-cell memory formation after mild COVID-19. TCRdb itself ran the 5' RACE reads through MiXCR, one entry per CDR3 protein. The sample consists of hundreds of thousands of distinct CDR3 sequences, approximately 16% of them appearing once. J gave up 8 bases and V 5 bases, and 5 bases lay outside the gene matches. CDR3 length: 12 amino acids. This receptor was taken from a man in his late teens or twenties who had mild COVID-19 (a few samples of this study predate the infection). Cell type and time point are not known. Sequenced: PBMCs or a T cell subset sorted from them (not recorded which). This chain joins TRBV12-3 or TRBV12-4 and TRBJ1-2, with 7 bases identical to TRBD1. Here the CDR3 reads CASSTGAGGYTF. CDR3 DNA sequence: TGTGCCAGCAGTACAGGGGCGGGGGGCTACACCTTC.